This T cell receptor beta chain was profiled in a study of metastatic and nonmetastatic thyroid tumors. Patients had received no treatment of any kind before thyroid surgery. TCRdb reprocessed the PCR reads via MiXCR. Of about 16,000 clones listed, 12% were seen once; the top ten hold about 16%. The CDR3 extends over 16 amino acids. Trimming cost V 4 bases and J 2 bases; bases outside gene matches: 9. Germline CDR1 and CDR2: GTSNPN and SVGIG (reference sequence). The clonotype originates from a female donor with papillary thyroid cancer or a benign thyroid nodule (not recorded which). Some clones in this sample may be carry-over from other donors' samples. This sequence joins TRBV30 and TRBJ2-1; 9 bases align to TRBD1. Material: tumor tissue. The CDR3 region has the DNA TGTGCCTGGAAGGGTGGGACAGGGTTCACCTACAATGAGCAGTTCTTC. It encodes CAWKGGTGFTYNEQFF.